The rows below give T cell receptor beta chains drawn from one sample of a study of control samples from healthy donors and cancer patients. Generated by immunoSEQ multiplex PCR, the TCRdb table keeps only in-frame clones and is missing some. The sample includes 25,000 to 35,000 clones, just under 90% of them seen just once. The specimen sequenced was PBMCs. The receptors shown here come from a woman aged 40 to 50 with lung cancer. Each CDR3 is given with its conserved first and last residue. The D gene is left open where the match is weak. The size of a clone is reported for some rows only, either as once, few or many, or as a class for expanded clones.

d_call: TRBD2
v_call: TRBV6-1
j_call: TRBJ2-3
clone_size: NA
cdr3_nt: TGTGCCAGCAGTGAACTAGCGGGGGGGCCAGATACGCAGTATTTT
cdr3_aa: CASSELAGGPDTQYF

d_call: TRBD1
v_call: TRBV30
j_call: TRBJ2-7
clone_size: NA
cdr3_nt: TGTGCCTGGAGTACAGGGGCCAGGGGATTTAACGAGCAGTACTTC
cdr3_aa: CAWSTGARGFNEQYF

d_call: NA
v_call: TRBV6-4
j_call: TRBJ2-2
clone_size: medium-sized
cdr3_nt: TGTGCCAGCAGTGACAGGGGGAACACCGGGGAGCTGTTTTTT
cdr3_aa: CASSDRGNTGELFF

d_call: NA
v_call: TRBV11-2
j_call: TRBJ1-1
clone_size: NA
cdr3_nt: TGTGCCAGCAGCATGCAGGTGAACACTGAAGCTTTCTTT
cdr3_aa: CASSMQVNTEAFF

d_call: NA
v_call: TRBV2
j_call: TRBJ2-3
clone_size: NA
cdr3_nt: TGTGCCAGCAGTGCGATGACTAGCACAGATACGCAGTATTTT
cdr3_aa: CASSAMTSTDTQYF

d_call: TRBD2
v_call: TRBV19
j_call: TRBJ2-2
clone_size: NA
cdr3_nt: TGTGCCAGTATTGGGACTAGCGCTACCGGGGAGCTGTTTTTT
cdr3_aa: CASIGTSATGELFF

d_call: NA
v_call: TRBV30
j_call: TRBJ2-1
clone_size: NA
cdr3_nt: TGTGCCTGGAGCGTTTCATCGAGGGAGCAGTTCTTC
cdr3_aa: CAWSVSSREQFF

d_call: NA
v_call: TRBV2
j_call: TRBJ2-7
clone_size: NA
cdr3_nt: TGTGCCAGCACGCCCACGAAGGGCTACGAGCAGTACTTC
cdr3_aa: CASTPTKGYEQYF

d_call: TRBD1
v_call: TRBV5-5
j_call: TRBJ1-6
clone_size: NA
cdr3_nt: TGTGCCAGCAGCTGGGGGGGACAGGGGAATTCACCCCTCCACTTT
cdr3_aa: CASSWGGQGNSPLHF

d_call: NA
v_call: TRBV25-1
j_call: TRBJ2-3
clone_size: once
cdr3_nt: TGTGCCAGCCACATCCAAGGGGGAGGCACAGATACGCAGTATTTT
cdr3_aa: CASHIQGGGTDTQYF

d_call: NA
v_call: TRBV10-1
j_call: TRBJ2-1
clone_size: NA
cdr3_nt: TGCGCCAGCAGCAAAAGGGGGGGAGACTACAATGAGCAGTTCTTC
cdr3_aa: CASSKRGGDYNEQFF

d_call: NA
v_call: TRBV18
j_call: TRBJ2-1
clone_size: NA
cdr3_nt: TGTGCCAGCTCACCACCGGTGAGGGAAAATGAGCAGTTCTTC
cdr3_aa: CASSPPVRENEQFF

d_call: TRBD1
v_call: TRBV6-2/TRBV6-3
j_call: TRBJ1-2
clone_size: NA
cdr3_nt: TGTGCCAGCAGTTCCATCATTCGACAGGGGTCCTATGGCTACACCTTC
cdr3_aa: CASSSIIRQGSYGYTF

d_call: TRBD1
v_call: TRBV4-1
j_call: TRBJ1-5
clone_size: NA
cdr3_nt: TGCGCCAGCAGCCTCCAGGGGGCGGGTCAGCCCCAGCATTTT
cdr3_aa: CASSLQGAGQPQHF

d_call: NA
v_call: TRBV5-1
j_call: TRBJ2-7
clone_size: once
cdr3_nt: TGCGCCAGCAGCTTGGTCGGACAGTACGAGCAGTACTTC
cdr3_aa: CASSLVGQYEQYF

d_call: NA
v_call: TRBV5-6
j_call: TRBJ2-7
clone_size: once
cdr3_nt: TGTGCCAGCAGCTCCGGTAGAGGACACCCGTCCTACGAGCAGTACTTC
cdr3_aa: CASSSGRGHPSYEQYF

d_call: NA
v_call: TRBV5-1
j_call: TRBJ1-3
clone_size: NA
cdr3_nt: TGCGCCAGCAGCTTGGACAGCCTCGGATCTGGAAACACCATATATTTT
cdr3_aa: CASSLDSLGSGNTIYF

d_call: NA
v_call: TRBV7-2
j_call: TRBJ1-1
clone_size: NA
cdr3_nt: TGTGCCAGCAGTTCCGGGTTGACTAACACTGAAGCTTTCTTT
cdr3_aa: CASSSGLTNTEAFF

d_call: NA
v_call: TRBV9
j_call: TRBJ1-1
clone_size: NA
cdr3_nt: TGTGCCAGCAGCGTAGCTGAGAACACTGAAGCTTTCTTT
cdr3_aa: CASSVAENTEAFF

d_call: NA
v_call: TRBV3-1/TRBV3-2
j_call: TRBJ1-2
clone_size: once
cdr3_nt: TGTGCCAGCAGCCCGGTAGGGGCGCGGGGCTACACCTTC
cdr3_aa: CASSPVGARGYTF

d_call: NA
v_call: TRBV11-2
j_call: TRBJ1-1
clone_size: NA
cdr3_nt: TGTGCCACCTCAGTCCTTCTATCAGGGGCTGGGAACACTGAAGCTTTCTTT
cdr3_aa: CATSVLLSGAGNTEAFF

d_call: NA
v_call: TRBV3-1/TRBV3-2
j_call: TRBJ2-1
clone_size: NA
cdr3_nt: TGTGCCAGCAGCCCTTATGGGGGTAGCTCCTACAATGAGCAGTTCTTC
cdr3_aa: CASSPYGGSSYNEQFF

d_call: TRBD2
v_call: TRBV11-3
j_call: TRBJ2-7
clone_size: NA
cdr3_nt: TGTGCCAGCAGCTCGGGAGGGACGGCGGGGAACGAGCAGTACTTC
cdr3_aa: CASSSGGTAGNEQYF

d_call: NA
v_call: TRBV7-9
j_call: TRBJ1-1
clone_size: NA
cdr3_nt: TGTGCCAGCAGCTTGGGAGGATTGAACACTGAAGCTTTCTTT
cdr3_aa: CASSLGGLNTEAFF

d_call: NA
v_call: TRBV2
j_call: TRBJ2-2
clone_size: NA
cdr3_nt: TGTGCCAGCCAGGGACGGGCCGTGGTCACCGGGGAGCTGTTTTTT
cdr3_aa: CASQGRAVVTGELFF

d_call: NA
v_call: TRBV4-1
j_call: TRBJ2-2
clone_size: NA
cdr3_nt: TGCGCCAGCAGCCAAGATACTGGAGGGGCGGACACCGGGGAGCTGTTTTTT
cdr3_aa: CASSQDTGGADTGELFF

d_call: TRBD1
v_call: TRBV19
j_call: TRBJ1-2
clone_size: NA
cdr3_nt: TGTGCCAGTATCCGGGACAGGGGTTCTCTCACCTTC
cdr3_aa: CASIRDRGSLTF

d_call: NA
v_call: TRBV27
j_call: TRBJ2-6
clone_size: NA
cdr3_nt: TGTGCCAGCAGAGAGGCCCGGGCTGGGGCCAACGTCCTGACTTTC
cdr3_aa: CASREARAGANVLTF

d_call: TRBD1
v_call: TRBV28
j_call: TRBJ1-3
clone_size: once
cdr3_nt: TGTGCCAGCAGTTCGGACAGGGGGCTAGGTGGAAACACCATATATTTT
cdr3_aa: CASSSDRGLGGNTIYF

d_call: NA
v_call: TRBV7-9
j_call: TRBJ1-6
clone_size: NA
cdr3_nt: TGTGCCAGCACCGACCCGGCGGGCTCCTATAATTCACCCCTCCACTTT
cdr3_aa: CASTDPAGSYNSPLHF

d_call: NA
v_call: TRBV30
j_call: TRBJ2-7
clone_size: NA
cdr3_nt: TGTGCCTGGAGTGTACTGTCCTCCTACGAGCAGTACTTC
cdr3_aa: CAWSVLSSYEQYF

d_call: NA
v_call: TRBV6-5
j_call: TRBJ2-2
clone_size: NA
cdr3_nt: TGTGCCAGCACCGAACGACAGACGAACACCGGGGAGCTGTTTTTT
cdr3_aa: CASTERQTNTGELFF

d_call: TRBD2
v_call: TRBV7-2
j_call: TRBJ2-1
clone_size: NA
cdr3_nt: TGTGCCAGCAGCTTCTCTAGCGGGGGGGCGAATGAGCAGTTCTTC
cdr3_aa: CASSFSSGGANEQFF

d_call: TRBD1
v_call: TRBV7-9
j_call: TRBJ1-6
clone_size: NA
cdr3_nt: TGTGCCAGCAGCCGCACGACAGGGGGCTTTGGTAATTCACCCCTCCACTTT
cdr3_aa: CASSRTTGGFGNSPLHF

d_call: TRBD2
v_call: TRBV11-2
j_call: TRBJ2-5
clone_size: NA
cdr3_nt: TGTGCCAGCAGCTCTGGGACTAGCGGGGGTGAGACCCAGTACTTC
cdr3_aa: CASSSGTSGGETQYF